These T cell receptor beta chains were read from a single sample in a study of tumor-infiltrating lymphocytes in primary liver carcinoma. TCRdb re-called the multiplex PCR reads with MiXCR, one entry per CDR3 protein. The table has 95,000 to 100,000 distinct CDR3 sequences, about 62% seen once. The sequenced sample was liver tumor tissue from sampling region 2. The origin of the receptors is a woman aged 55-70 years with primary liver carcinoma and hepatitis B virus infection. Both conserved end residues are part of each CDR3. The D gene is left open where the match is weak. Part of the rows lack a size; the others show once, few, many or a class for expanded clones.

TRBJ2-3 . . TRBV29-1 CSVAERERLYF TGCAGCGTGGCGGAGAGGGAGAGGTTGTATTTT
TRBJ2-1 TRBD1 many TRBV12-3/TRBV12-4 CASSLTGANYNEQFF TGTGCCAGCAGCTTGACAGGGGCCAACTACAATGAGCAGTTCTTC
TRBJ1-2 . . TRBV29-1 CSVEVEEGYTF TGCAGCGTCGAGGTCGAGGAAGGCTACACCTTC
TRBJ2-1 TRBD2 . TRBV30 CARSQGSGHDEQFF TGTGCCCGGAGTCAGGGTAGCGGGCACGATGAGCAGTTCTTC
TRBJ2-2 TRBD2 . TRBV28 CASSMASGRNTRELFF TGTGCCAGCAGTATGGCTAGCGGGAGGAACACCAGGGAGCTGTTTTTT
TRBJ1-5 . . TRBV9 CASSGGGKQPQHF TGTGCCAGCAGCGGGGGGGGGAAACAGCCCCAGCATTTT
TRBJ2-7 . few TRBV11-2 CASIIGRTATYEQYF TGTGCCAGCATCATCGGACGTACCGCTACCTACGAGCAGTACTTC
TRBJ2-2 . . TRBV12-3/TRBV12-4 CAGRHRDNTGELFF TGTGCCGGCCGCCACAGGGATAACACCGGGGAGCTGTTTTTT
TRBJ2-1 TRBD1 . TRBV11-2 CASSLTHGEGYRGEHFF TGTGCCAGCAGCTTAACCCACGGAGAGGGGTACAGGGGTGAGCACTTTTTC
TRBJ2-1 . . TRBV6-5 CASSYSGASASKVNEQFF TGTGCCAGTAGTTACTCAGGGGCTAGCGCGAGTAAGGTCAATGAGCAGTTCTTC
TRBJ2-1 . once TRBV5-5 CASSLAQSFGSSGEQFF TGTGCCAGCAGCCTGGCCCAGTCTTTCGGGAGTAGTGGTGAGCAGTTCTTC
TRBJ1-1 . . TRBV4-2 CASRLKRGTETFF TGTGCCAGCAGACTAAAGAGGGGCACTGAAACTTTCTTT
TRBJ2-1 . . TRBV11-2 CASSLGQVARGPIEQFF TGTGCCAGCAGCTTAGGTCAGGTAGCGAGAGGGCCGATTGAGCAGTTCTTC
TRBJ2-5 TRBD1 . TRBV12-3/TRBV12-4 CASRQGVQETQYF TGTGCCAGCAGGCAGGGGGTCCAAGAGACCCAGTACTTC
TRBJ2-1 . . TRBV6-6 CASCFSAVSNEQFF TGTGCCAGCTGTTTCTCGGCCGTCTCCAATGAGCAGTTCTTC
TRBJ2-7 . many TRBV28 CASSLGIWEQYF TGTGCCAGCAGTTTAGGCATTTGGGAGCAGTACTTC
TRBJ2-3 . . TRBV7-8 CASSLKSAGTNTQYF TGTGCCAGTAGCTTAAAGTCAGCAGGTACAAATACGCAGTATTTT
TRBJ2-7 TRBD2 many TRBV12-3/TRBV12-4 CASSQLAGGSSYEQYF TGTGCCAGCAGTCAATTAGCGGGAGGAAGCTCCTACGAGCAGTACTTC
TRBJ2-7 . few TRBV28 CASSLSRRRVTYEQYF TGTGCCAGCAGTTTATCACGGAGGAGGGTCACCTACGAGCAGTACTTC
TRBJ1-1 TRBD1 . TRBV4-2 CASSSPGGNSMNTEAFF TGTGCCAGCAGCTCGCCAGGGGGCAATAGTATGAACACTGAAGCTTTCTTT
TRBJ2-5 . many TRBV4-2 CASSPTPGAKETQYF TGTGCCAGCAGCCCCACCCCGGGAGCAAAAGAGACCCAGTACTTC
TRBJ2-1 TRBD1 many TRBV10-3 CAISQTGHEQFF TGTGCCATCAGCCAGACAGGGCATGAGCAGTTCTTC
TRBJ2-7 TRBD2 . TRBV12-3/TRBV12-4 CTSKAAGGYEQCF TGTACCAGCAAAGCAGCGGGAGGCTACGAGCAGTGCTTC
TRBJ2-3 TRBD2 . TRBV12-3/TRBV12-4 CASSLAQAGPMTRYF TGTGCCAGCAGTTTAGCCCAAGCGGGACCGATGACGCGGTATTTT
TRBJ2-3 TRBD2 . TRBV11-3 CAGSLGLADLTDTQYF TGTGCCGGTAGCTTAGGTCTAGCGGACCTAACAGATACGCAGTATTTT
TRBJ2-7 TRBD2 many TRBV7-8 CASSLALTGTSGAYEQYF TGTGCCAGCAGCTTAGCCTTAACCGGGACTAGCGGGGCCTACGAGCAGTACTTC
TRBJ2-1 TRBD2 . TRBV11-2 CANSLGVVAGGPNDQFF TGTGCCAACAGCTTAGGTGTGGTAGCGGGAGGGCCGAATGATCAGTTCTTC
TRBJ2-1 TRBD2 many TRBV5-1 CASSLDPSGRANEQFF TGCGCCAGCAGCTTGGACCCCAGCGGGAGGGCCAATGAGCAGTTCTTC
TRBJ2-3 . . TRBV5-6 CASSQRGADTLYF TGTGCCAGCAGTCAGAGGGGGGCAGATACCCTGTATTTT
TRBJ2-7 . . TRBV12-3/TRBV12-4 CASSSLTPMPSYEQYF TGTGCCAGCAGTTCCTTGACTCCTATGCCCTCCTACGAGCAGTACTTC
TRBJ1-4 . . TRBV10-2 CAISEKTPGGKLFF TGCGCCATAAGTGAGAAGACCCCTGGAGGAAAACTGTTTTTT
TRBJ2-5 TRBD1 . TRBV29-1 CSVDRGTGEQETQYF TGCAGCGTTGATAGGGGGACAGGGGAACAAGAGACACAGTACTTC
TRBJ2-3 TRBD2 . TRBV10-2 CASSELADSNTDTQYF TGCGCCAGCAGTGAGCTAGCGGATTCTAACACAGATACGCAGTATTTT
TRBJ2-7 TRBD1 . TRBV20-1 CSAMDRRSSYEQYF TGCAGTGCCATGGACAGGCGAAGCTCCTACGAGCAGTACTTC
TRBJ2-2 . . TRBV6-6 CAGAIRGGAELFF TGTGCCGGTGCGATTCGCGGTGGTGCGGAGCTGTTTTTT
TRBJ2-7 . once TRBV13 CATMMQGLRYEQYF TGTGCCACCATGATGCAGGGACTTCGCTACGAGCAGTACTTC
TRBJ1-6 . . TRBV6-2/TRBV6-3 CTSSYRRENSPLHF TGTACCAGCAGTTACAGGCGGGAGAATTCACCCCTCCACTTT